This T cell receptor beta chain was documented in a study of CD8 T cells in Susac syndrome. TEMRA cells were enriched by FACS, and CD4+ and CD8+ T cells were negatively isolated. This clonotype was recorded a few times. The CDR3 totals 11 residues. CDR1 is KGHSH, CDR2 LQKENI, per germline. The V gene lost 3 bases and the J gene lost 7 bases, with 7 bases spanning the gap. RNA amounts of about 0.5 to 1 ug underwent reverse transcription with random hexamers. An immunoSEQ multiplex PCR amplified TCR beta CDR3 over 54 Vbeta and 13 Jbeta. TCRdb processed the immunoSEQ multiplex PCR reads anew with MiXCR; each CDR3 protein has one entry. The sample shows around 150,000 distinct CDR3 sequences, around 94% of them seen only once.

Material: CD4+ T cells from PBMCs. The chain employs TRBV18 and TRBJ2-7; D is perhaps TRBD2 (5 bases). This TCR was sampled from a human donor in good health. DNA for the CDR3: TGTGCCAGCTCACCGGGAGAAGAGCAGTACTTC. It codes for CASSPGEEQYF.